The clone carrying this T cell receptor (beta chain) was seen more than once but under ten times. The data originate from a study of T cell responses to AZD1222 COVID-19 vaccine. Germline CDR1 MNHNS, CDR2 SASEGT. V lost 1 base and J lost 1, with 7 bases in between. The CDR3 is 14 amino acids. Clones were sequenced by immunoSEQ multiplex PCR, and TCRdb holds only the in-frame ones, with some missing. This table has 120,000 to 150,000 clones, roughly 90% appearing once. The specimen was peripheral blood, collected 28 days after the second AZD1222 dose. The chain links TRBV6-1 to TRBJ1-1; tentative D call: TRBD1 (6 bases). The clonotype originates from an adult who received the AZD1222 COVID-19 vaccine. The CDR3 nucleotides are TGTGCCAGCAGTGAAGGACAGGAGAACACTGAAGCTTTCTTT. Its protein is CASSEGQENTEAFF.